The source of this TCR beta chain is a study of T cell clonality in common variable immunodeficiency. Both groups were predominantly of Caucasian heritage. Measured with immunoSEQ multiplex PCR; TCRdb has only the in-frame clones, and not every one. The sample has 50,000 to 65,000 clones, none seen only once. Overall study results and limits: Shared TCRbeta clones were fewer between CVID subjects than controls.

This CDR3 spans 15 amino acids. CDR1 is SGHRS, CDR2 YFSETQ, per germline. The V gene end was trimmed by 0 bases and the J gene end by 5 bases; junction bases not matched to a gene: 5. This clone appeared many times. What it binds is not known. Read data end 3 residues before the CDR3 end; the end is taken from the germline J gene. Other DNA sequences in the sample encode the same CDR3. The source is a person aged 18 to 69 in good health. This chain joins TRBV5-1 and TRBJ1-1, with 9 bases identical to TRBD1. The material sequenced was peripheral blood mononuclear cells. CDR3 region: CASSLVGQGKTEAFF. Partial CDR3 DNA: TGCGCCAGCAGCTTGGTTGGACAGGGGAAGACTGAA. Together with reference TRBV5-1 and TRBJ1-1, the CDR3 gives the full variable domain: KAGVTQTPRYLIKTRGQQVTLSCSPISGHRSVSWYQQTPGQGLQFLFEYFSETQRNKGNFPGRFSGRQFSNSRSEMNVSTLELGDSALYLCASSLVGQGKTEAFFGQGTRLTVV.